This T cell receptor beta chain was profiled in a study of regulatory T cells in long-lasting Graves disease. Whole-study context: The study enrolled newly diagnosed Graves' patients on antithyroid drugs under 3 months.

According to the study, TCR beta libraries were built with iRepertoire HTBI primers and CDR3-region Arm-PCR. Via MiXCR, TCRdb re-called the multiplex PCR reads, giving one row per CDR3 protein. The table includes roughly 420,000 distinct CDR3 sequences, roughly 15% detected once. Time point: newly diagnosed GD, antithyroid drugs for less than 3 months. Following extraction of RNA from PBMCs, that RNA was used to make the TCR library. As a group, patients came from one endocrinology department in Xi'an, China. In its sample, this clonotype was seen many times. Its antigen is not known. The CDR3 has 13 residues. Trimming left V 1 base short and J 7 bases short, with 9 bases between. The germline gives CDR1 SGDLS, CDR2 YYNGEE. Broader study findings: TRBV28, TRBJ1-2 and TRBJ2-5 were segments that persistent disease favored.

The specimen comprised peripheral blood mononuclear cells (PBMCs), sampled at new diagnosis, from a patient treated with antithyroid drugs. The source of this sequence is a female donor with Graves disease. The genes are TRBV9 and TRBJ2-1, with D perhaps TRBD2 (5 bases). CDR3 amino acids: CASSVPGWNEQFF. The CDR3 nucleotides read TGTGCCAGCAGCGTACCGGGATGGAATGAGCAGTTCTTC.